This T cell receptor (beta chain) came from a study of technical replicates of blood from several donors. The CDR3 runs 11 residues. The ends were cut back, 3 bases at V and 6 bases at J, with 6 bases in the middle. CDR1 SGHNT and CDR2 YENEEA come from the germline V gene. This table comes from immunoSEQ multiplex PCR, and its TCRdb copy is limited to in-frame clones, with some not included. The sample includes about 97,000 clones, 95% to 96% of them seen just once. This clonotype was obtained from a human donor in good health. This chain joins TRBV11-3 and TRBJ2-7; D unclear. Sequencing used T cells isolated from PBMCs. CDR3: CASSFAVEQYF. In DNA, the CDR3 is TGTGCCAGCAGCTTCGCGGTCGAGCAGTACTTC.